The 2 T cell receptor beta chains reported below all come from one sample, sequenced in a study of cytomegalovirus exposure and HLA in healthy donors. The PCR employed 60 Vbeta primers together with 13 Jbeta primers. Profiled with immunoSEQ multiplex PCR; TCRdb holds only in-frame clones, not every one. The sample shows roughly 180,000 clones, about 80% of them seen only once. Source material: PBMCs. These receptor sequences come from a man in his thirties or forties in good health and CMV-seronegative.

The chain combines TRBV7-2 with TRBJ2-1; D is unresolved. V dropped 4 bases and J dropped 5 bases, with 24 bases sitting between them. CDR1 and CDR2 (germline): SGHTA, FQGNSA. The length of the CDR3 is 18 residues. The CDR3 reads CASSSNGDRVGLHNEQFF. The CDR3 nucleotides read TGTGCCAGCAGCTCCAACGGTGATCGGGTCGGTCTTCACAATGAGCAGTTCTTC.

The rearrangement links TRBV6-1 to TRBJ1-1, with D possibly TRBD1 on 6 matching bases. The CDR3 contains 15 residues. V was pared by 3 bases and J by 0 bases, with 11 bases between. The germline gives CDR1 MNHNS, CDR2 SASEGT. The CDR3 sequence: CASSDEGGLNTEAFF. CDR3 DNA sequence: TGTGCCAGCAGTGATGAAGGGGGACTGAACACTGAAGCTTTCTTT.